This T cell receptor beta chain was documented in a study of blood T cell repertoires in COVID-19. Study details: Collection of acute and convalescent COVID-19 samples took place in the United States, Italy and Spain. PBMCs, B-cell-depleted T cells, or T cells were the source of the cDNA or gDNA that made up the material.

Per the original data handling: Reference gene primer amplification yielded estimated nucleated cell counts. Repertoires were generated with immunoSEQ multiplex PCR, while TCRdb's copy carries only in-frame clones and drops some. V and J calls and clone size are copied from that table; D and trimming were computed from the DNA. The repertoire consists of 150,000 or so clones, with 65% to 90% occurring once and the leading ten covering 6.5% to 9%. The germline V gene encodes CDR1 GTSNPN and CDR2 SVGIG (reference sequence). Trimming removed 0 bases at V and 6 bases at J, with 11 bases between. The CDR3 spans 14 residues.

The sample consisted of peripheral blood. The rearrangement links TRBV30 to TRBJ1-4, with D possibly matching TRBD1 (6 bases). The receptor's source is a woman in her forties or fifties in a cohort sampled during active or convalescent COVID-19. The CDR3 spells CAWSVRWTDEKLFF. DNA for the CDR3: TGTGCCTGGAGTGTACGCTGGACAGATGAAAAACTGTTTTTT.